This TCR beta chain was recovered during a study of Ad26.COV2.S vaccination and SARS-CoV-2 variants. Study overall: In the study, Ad26.COV2.S was injected intramuscularly once, or twice 56 days apart. General observations from the study: Breadth measured for non-spike TCRs was similar across vaccine and placebo recipients. Considerable breadth of spike-specific CD8+ and CD4+ T cell responses has reportedly been documented following vaccination.

Documented treatment: about 20 received Ad26.COV2.S at low or high dose, single or two shots; 5 received placebo; per-sample allocation not given. Day 63 after the first vaccine or placebo injection was the time point for sampling. Worth noting for this clone: Its specificity is unknown.

The method was immunoSEQ multiplex PCR; TCRdb's version includes in-frame clones alone and lacks a portion of them. The repertoire consists of approximately 420,000 clones, with approximately 90% occurring once and the leading ten covering approximately 3.7%. The CDR3 covers 13 residues. Trimming cost V 1 base and J 6 bases; bases outside gene matches: 2. The germline V gene encodes CDR1 SGHAT and CDR2 FQNNGV. The chain combines TRBV11-2 with TRBJ2-7; 8 nucleotides match TRBD1. This sequence originates from a person aged 18-65 years who received the Ad26.COV2.S COVID-19 vaccine or a placebo. Sequencing was performed on peripheral blood, taken in a trial of Ad26.COV2.S vaccine versus placebo. The CDR3 sequence: CASSLGDRGEQYF. CDR3 coding DNA: TGTGCCAGCAGCTTAGGCGACAGGGGCGAGCAGTACTTC.